This TCR beta chain was obtained from a study of T cells in Graves' hyperthyroidism and ophthalmopathy. This clonotype was seen only a few times. Its target is unknown. No DNA is shown, since the ends of the CDR3 on it are uncertain; the CDR3 is the one TCRdb lists. General study points: Model predictions of ophthalmopathy came a median 6.5 months before onset. Most clonotypes expanded in the thyroid (above 0.001) were also present in blood.

Per the germline V gene, CDR1 is DFQATT and CDR2 is SNEGSKA (reference sequence). Inclusive of both ends, the CDR3 amounts to 13 amino acids. Amplification of TCR beta CDR3 regions was performed using RNA transcripts as template. An initial round of RT-PCR targeting the TCR CDR3 relied on the HTBI primer set. TCRdb reprocessed the multiplex PCR reads with MiXCR, giving one entry per CDR3 protein. The sample consists of roughly 630,000 distinct CDR3 sequences, 15% to 19% of them appearing once. No ophthalmopathy progression within 18 months constituted stable Graves' hyperthyroidism. The genes are TRBV20-1 and TRBJ2-1. Sequenced sample: blood. The TCR comes from a woman aged 25-40 years with Graves' hyperthyroidism. The CDR3 loop reads CSARVGWGNEQLF.